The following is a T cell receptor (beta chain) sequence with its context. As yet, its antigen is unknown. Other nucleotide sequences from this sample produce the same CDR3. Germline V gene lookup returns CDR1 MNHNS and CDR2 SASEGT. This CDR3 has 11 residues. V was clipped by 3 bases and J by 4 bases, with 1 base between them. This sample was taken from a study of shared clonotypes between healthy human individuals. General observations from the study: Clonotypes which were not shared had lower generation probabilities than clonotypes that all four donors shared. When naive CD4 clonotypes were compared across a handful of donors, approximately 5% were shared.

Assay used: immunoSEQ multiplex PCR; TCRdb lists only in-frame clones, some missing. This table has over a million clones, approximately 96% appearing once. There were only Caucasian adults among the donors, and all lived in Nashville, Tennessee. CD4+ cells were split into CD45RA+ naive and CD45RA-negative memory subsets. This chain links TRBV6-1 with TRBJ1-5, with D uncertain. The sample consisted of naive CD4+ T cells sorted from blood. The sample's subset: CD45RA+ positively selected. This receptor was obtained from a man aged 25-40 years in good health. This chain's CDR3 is CASSENQPQHF. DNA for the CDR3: TGTGCCAGCAGTGAGAATCAGCCCCAGCATTTT.